This entry lists 27 T cell receptor beta chains sequenced from one sample in a study of early T cells in non-severe SARS-CoV-2 infection. TCRdb ran MiXCR on the 5' RACE reads and lists one entry per CDR3 protein. The sample holds tens of thousands of distinct CDR3 sequences, approximately 6% seen once. The source material was whole blood. These receptor sequences come from an adult who was a healthcare worker with PCR-confirmed SARS-CoV-2 infection or an uninfected control (not recorded which).

This clonotype has more than one count but fewer than ten. The chain combines TRBV11-2 with TRBJ2-5; 10 positions agree with TRBD2. CDR1 is SGHAT and CDR2 is FQNNGV in the germline V gene. CDR3 length equals 18 residues. J lost 1 base, V lost 1 base, and 9 bases had no gene match. The CDR3 region has the DNA TGTGCCAGCAGCTTAGTCGTCTCTAGCGGGAGACCCCAAGAGACCCAGTACTTC. Its protein product is CASSLVVSSGRPQETQYF.

This clonotype appeared many times. This chain joins TRBV3-1 and TRBJ2-1; the D is unclear. The CDR3 covers 13 residues. Trimming removed 4 bases from V and 5 bases from J, with 9 bases in between. The germline CDR1 and CDR2 sequences are LGHDT and YNNKEL (reference sequence). CDR3 protein: CASSPPWNNEQFF. The DNA of the CDR3 is TGTGCCAGCAGCCCCCCCTGGAACAATGAGCAGTTCTTC.

This clonotype was picked up a small number of times. The chain employs TRBV6-5 and TRBJ2-1; 7 bases agree with TRBD1. The ends lost 7 bases at V and 6 bases at J; junction bases unmatched: 6. Germline lookup yields CDR1 MNHEY and CDR2 SVGAGI. The CDR3 consists of 13 residues. CDR3 region: CASTPRTGNEQFF. In DNA, the CDR3 is TGTGCCAGCACCCCCAGGACAGGCAATGAGCAGTTCTTC.

This clonotype was seen at least ten times. The chain joins TRBV10-3 to TRBJ2-3, with a possible D match to TRBD2 (6 bases). The CDR3 has 13 amino acids. V shed 0 bases and J shed 13 bases, with 14 bases lying between them. Germline loops: CDR1 ENHRY, CDR2 SYGVKD. The CDR3 spells CAISESKGGEEYF. The CDR3 nucleotides are TGTGCCATCAGTGAGTCGAAAGGCGGGGAGGAGTATTTT.

This sequence joins TRBV13 and TRBJ2-7; the D call may be TRBD1 or TRBD2 (5 bases each). The V gene lost 3 bases and the J gene lost 10 bases, with 28 bases spanning the gap. The CDR3 length is 17 residues. The germline gives CDR1 PRHDT, CDR2 FYEKMQ (reference sequence). CDR3 loop: CASSLNWGSPSISTQYF. DNA of the CDR3: TGTGCCAGCAGCTTGAACTGGGGGTCTCCCTCTATCAGCACCCAGTACTTC.

The chain recombines TRBV28 with TRBJ1-2, with unresolved D. Germline-derived CDR1 and CDR2 are MDHEN and SYDVKM. V lost 7 bases to trimming and J lost 8 bases, with 14 bases between them. This CDR3 is built from 12 residues. The CDR3 DNA reads TGTGCCAGCACCGTGACTGGTAAAGGCTACACCTTC. This gives the protein CASTVTGKGYTF.

This clonotype was observed many times. This rearrangement joins TRBV7-3 to TRBJ1-2; TRBD1 might be the D (5 bases). V lost 1 base and J lost 8, with 14 bases in between. Per germline, CDR1 SGHTA and CDR2 FQGTGA. CDR3 size: 14 residues. The CDR3 protein is CASSLNPGKHGYTF. The CDR3, as DNA: TGTGCCAGCAGCTTAAATCCAGGGAAGCACGGCTACACCTTC.

The sample holds a few counts of this clonotype. V gene TRBV4-1 combines with J gene TRBJ1-2; D is possibly TRBD1 (5 bases). V was shortened by 1 base and J by 5 bases, with 14 bases between the two germline ends. Germline V CDR1 and CDR2: MGHRA, YSYEKL. The CDR3 spans 15 residues. The CDR3 bases are TGCGCCAGCAGCCAAGCCTTTGGGGCTAGATATGGCTACACCTTC. Protein sequence: CASSQAFGARYGYTF.

This clonotype appeared many times. The chain combines TRBV28 with TRBJ1-2; possibly TRBD1 for D (5 bases). The V gene's germline CDR1 is MDHEN and CDR2 SYDVKM. The CDR3 has 13 residues. V was pared by 3 bases and J by 6 bases, with 11 bases between. CDR3 DNA: TGTGCCAGCAGTTTCAGGGCCGGACATGGCTACACCTTC. It yields the protein CASSFRAGHGYTF.

The chain carries TRBV28 and TRBJ2-3; 7 nucleotides agree with TRBD2. This CDR3 contains 16 residues. CDR1 and CDR2 from the germline V gene are MDHEN and SYDVKM. Trimming removed 6 bases from V and 4 bases from J; junction bases left unmatched: 13. CDR3 protein: CASSQGWDYSADTQYF. CDR3 coding DNA: TGTGCCAGCAGCCAAGGCTGGGACTACAGCGCAGATACGCAGTATTTT.

The chain links TRBV6-1 to TRBJ2-1, with D unresolved. V lost 3 bases, J lost 4 bases, and 13 bases lay in between. The CDR3 consists of 15 residues. Germline V lookup: CDR1 MNHNS, CDR2 SASEGT. Here the CDR3 reads CASSDNGRRYNEQFF. Here the CDR3 DNA reads TGTGCCAGCAGTGATAATGGGCGGAGATACAATGAGCAGTTCTTC.

This clonotype was counted at least ten times. The V call is TRBV19, the J call TRBJ2-5; no firm D call. Deletions cut 3 bases from V and 0 bases from J, with 5 bases between. In germline, CDR1 is LNHDA, CDR2 SQIVND (reference sequence). The CDR3 contains 13 residues. CDR3 in DNA: TGTGCCAGTAGTATTGGTTACCAAGAGACCCAGTACTTC. Amino acid sequence: CASSIGYQETQYF.

Many counts were recorded for this clonotype. The chain couples TRBV3-1 to TRBJ1-1; possible D gene TRBD1, 5 bases. V gave up 3 bases and J gave up 1 base, with 12 bases separating them. The length of the CDR3 is 15 residues. In germline, CDR1 is LGHDT, CDR2 YNNKEL (reference sequence). The CDR3 region is CASSQEGLPNTEAFF. The CDR3 region has the DNA TGTGCCAGCAGCCAGGAGGGGTTACCGAACACTGAAGCTTTCTTT.

This clonotype was recorded at least ten times. The chain employs TRBV5-1 and TRBJ2-7; D gene uncertain. The V gene lost 0 bases and the J gene lost 2 bases, with 9 bases spanning the gap. This CDR3 has 14 residues. Per the germline V gene, CDR1 is SGHRS and CDR2 is YFSETQ. The CDR3 bases are TGCGCCAGCAGCTTGGACGGCCTACCCTACGAGCAGTACTTC. It codes for CASSLDGLPYEQYF.

This clonotype appeared many times. The chain links TRBV9 to TRBJ2-1; 9 nucleotides line up with TRBD2. CDR1 is SGDLS and CDR2 is YYNGEE in the germline V gene. Unmatched junction bases numbered 13, after V lost 0 bases and J lost 6 bases. The CDR3 is made up of 18 amino acids. The CDR3 DNA sequence: TGTGCCAGCAGCGTAGCCCCCCCCGCGGGAGGGTTAGGCAATGAGCAGTTCTTC. Its protein product is CASSVAPPAGGLGNEQFF.

This clonotype was seen ten or more times. The CDR3 loop reads CASSPEVKETQYF. CDR3 DNA: TGTGCCAGCTCACCAGAGGTTAAAGAGACCCAGTACTTC. J is TRBJ2-5 and V is TRBV18; no clear D. The CDR3 extends over 13 amino acids. Per germline, CDR1 KGHSH and CDR2 LQKENI. Trimming pared 2 bases from V and 3 bases from J, leaving 7 bases between.

This clonotype appeared a few times. The chain joins TRBV5-5 to TRBJ2-1; D is uncertain. Germline V lookup: CDR1 SGHKS, CDR2 YYEKEE (reference sequence). The CDR3 consists of 12 residues. Trimming took 3 bases from V and 4 from J, leaving 5 bases between them. The chain's CDR3 is CASSWEYNEQFF. CDR3 coding DNA: TGTGCCAGCAGCTGGGAATACAATGAGCAGTTCTTC.

There are a few counts of this clonotype. In DNA form, the CDR3 reads TGTGCCAGCAGTGAAGATGAGGGCATGAACACTGAAGCTTTCTTT. It yields the protein CASSEDEGMNTEAFF. The rearrangement links TRBV2 to TRBJ1-1; unclear D gene. This CDR3 comprises 15 residues. Germline V lookup: CDR1 SNHLY, CDR2 FYNNEI. Between the trimmed V and J ends, which lost 1 base and 0 bases, there was a span of 9 bases. Filled out from reference TRBV2 and TRBJ1-1, the complete variable domain reads EPEVTQTPSHQVTQMGQEVILRCVPISNHLYFYWYRQILGQKVEFLVSFYNNEISEKSEIFDDQFSVERPDGSNFTLKIRSTKLEDSAMYFCASSEDEGMNTEAFFGQGTRLTVV.

There are many counts of this clonotype. The rearrangement uses TRBV20-1 and TRBJ2-7, with 7 bases fitting TRBD2. The CDR3 is made up of 19 amino acids. CDR1 and CDR2 from the germline V gene are DFQATT and SNEGSKA (reference sequence). With V trimmed by 6 bases and J by 2 bases, 25 bases remained unmatched. CDR3 DNA: TGCAGTGCGCCTCCGGCGGGTCTAGCGGAGTGGAGCGTCGCCTACGAGCAGTACTTC. Translation: CSAPPAGLAEWSVAYEQYF.

The chain combines TRBV28 with TRBJ2-3; D remains unclear. The CDR3 loop spans 10 amino acids. CDR1 and CDR2 from the germline V gene are MDHEN and SYDVKM. V was clipped by 6 bases and J by 7 bases, with 5 bases between them. CDR3 residues: CASSRNTQYF. In DNA form, the CDR3 reads TGTGCCAGCAGCCGAAATACGCAGTATTTT.

This clonotype was picked up many times. The gene calls are TRBV12-3 or TRBV12-4 and TRBJ2-4; a possible D gene is TRBD2 (5 bases). Trimming took 8 bases from V and 3 from J, leaving 14 bases between them. This CDR3 is 14 amino acids long. The CDR3 region has the DNA TGTGCCAGCGGAGGTTTGCCAGGCAAAAACATTCAGTACTTC. Its protein product is CASGGLPGKNIQYF.

The table lists this clonotype with a few counts. V is TRBV20-1 and J is TRBJ2-1, with 8 bases aligning to TRBD2. The CDR3 extends over 14 amino acids. The trim removed 3 bases at V and 6 bases at J, leaving 7 bases unmatched. Germline CDR1 is DFQATT and CDR2 is SNEGSKA (reference sequence). CDR3 DNA sequence: TGCAGTGCTAGTAGGCCTAGCGGGTCCAATGAGCAGTTCTTC. Protein: CSASRPSGSNEQFF.

Ten or more counts support this clonotype. The chain joins TRBV6-1 to TRBJ2-3, with TRBD1 matching 10 bases. The V segment lost 6 bases and the J segment 4 bases; nucleotides outside the gene matches: 4. CDR1 and CDR2 (germline): MNHNS, SASEGT. This CDR3 comprises 14 residues. CDR3 in DNA: TGTGCCAGCAGCCCAGGGACAGGGGCAGATACGCAGTATTTT. Translation: CASSPGTGADTQYF.

This clonotype has only a few counts. This rearrangement joins TRBV9 to TRBJ2-2, with 10 bases fitting TRBD2. Germline CDR1 and CDR2: SGDLS and YYNGEE. The CDR3 is 16 residues long. V shed 0 bases and J 6 bases; nucleotides not matched to a gene: 5. The CDR3: CASSVGSGRRAGELFF. CDR3 nucleotides: TGTGCCAGCAGCGTAGGTAGCGGGAGGCGCGCCGGGGAGCTGTTTTTT.

This clonotype was observed at least ten times. V is TRBV2 and J is TRBJ2-3, with 10 nucleotides matching TRBD2. Trimming took 4 bases from V and 6 from J; bases not matched to a gene: 10. The CDR3 runs to 16 residues. Germline V gives CDR1 SNHLY, CDR2 FYNNEI. This chain's CDR3 is CASSGTSGGRSDTQYF. CDR3 nucleotides: TGTGCCAGCAGTGGGACTAGCGGAGGGCGTTCTGATACGCAGTATTTT.

This clonotype was counted many times. V usage is TRBV7-2 and J usage is TRBJ2-1; D possibly corresponds to TRBD1 (5 bases). The germline V and J ends were trimmed by 1 base and 6 bases, with 10 bases remaining between them. CDR3 size: 14 residues. The germline CDR1 and CDR2 sequences are SGHTA and FQGNSA. Here the CDR3 DNA reads TGTGCCAGCAGCTTAGGGGCAGGGCTCAATGAGCAGTTCTTC. Residues: CASSLGAGLNEQFF.

This clonotype occurred a few times. The genes are TRBV3-1 and TRBJ2-1; D possibly corresponds to TRBD1 (6 bases). V shed 1 base and J shed 9 bases, with 10 bases lying between them. This CDR3 region has 13 residues. Germline values: CDR1 LGHDT, CDR2 YNNKEL (reference sequence). This CDR3 reads CASSQGRGSEQFF. In nucleotides, the CDR3 is TGTGCCAGCAGCCAAGGCAGGGGTAGTGAGCAGTTCTTC.